This entry features one TCR beta chain sequence. Antigen specificity is unknown. Other DNA sequences within the sample encode an identical CDR3. The data originate from a study of OX40 agonist ivuxolimab in advanced cancers. Using immunoSEQ multiplex PCR, the repertoire was profiled, and TCRdb retains in-frame clones only, with some absent. Seen here are 70,000 to 90,000 clones, over 75% observed once, and the top ten hold about 5%. Systemic immunosuppression or autoimmune disease history was grounds to exclude patients. General observations from the study: In the 0.1 to 3.0 mg/kg range, CD4+ and CD8+ blood T cells had expanded clonally by week 6. Partial responders treated at 0.1-3.0 mg/kg exhibited clonal expansion among the lowest measured.

This CDR3 is 15 amino acids long. Deletions cut 3 bases from V and 0 bases from J, with 11 bases between. The germline V gene encodes CDR1 SGHTA and CDR2 FQGNSA. The TCR sequence derives from an adult with an advanced solid tumor such as melanoma, head and neck, liver or kidney cancer. V and J are TRBV7-2 and TRBJ1-2, with D uncertain. The sample consisted of CD4+ or CD8+ T cells sorted from blood, taken in a trial of the OX40 agonist ivuxolimab. CDR3: CASSFFRQSNYGYTF. The CDR3 DNA reads TGTGCCAGCAGCTTTTTCCGTCAATCTAACTATGGCTACACCTTC.